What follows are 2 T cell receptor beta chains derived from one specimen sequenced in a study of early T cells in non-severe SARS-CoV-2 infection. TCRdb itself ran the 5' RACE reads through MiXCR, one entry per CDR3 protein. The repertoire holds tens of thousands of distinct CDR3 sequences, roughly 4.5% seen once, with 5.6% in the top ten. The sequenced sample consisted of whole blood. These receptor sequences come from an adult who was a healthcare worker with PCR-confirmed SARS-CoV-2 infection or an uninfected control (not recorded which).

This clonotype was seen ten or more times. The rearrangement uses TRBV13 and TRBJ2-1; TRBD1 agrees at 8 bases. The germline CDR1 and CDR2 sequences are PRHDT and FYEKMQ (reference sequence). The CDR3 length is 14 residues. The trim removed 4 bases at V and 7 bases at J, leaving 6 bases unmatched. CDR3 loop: CASSSNDRGNEQFF. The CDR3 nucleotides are TGTGCCAGCAGCTCAAACGACAGGGGTAATGAGCAGTTCTTC.

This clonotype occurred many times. The CDR3 DNA is TGTGCCAGCAGTTTAGGAGGGTCCACTGAAGCTTTCTTT. Translation gives CASSLGGSTEAFF. V is TRBV12-3 or TRBV12-4 and J is TRBJ1-1; D is undetermined. The CDR3 has 13 amino acids. V lost 1 base and J 4 bases, leaving 7 bases between the germline ends.